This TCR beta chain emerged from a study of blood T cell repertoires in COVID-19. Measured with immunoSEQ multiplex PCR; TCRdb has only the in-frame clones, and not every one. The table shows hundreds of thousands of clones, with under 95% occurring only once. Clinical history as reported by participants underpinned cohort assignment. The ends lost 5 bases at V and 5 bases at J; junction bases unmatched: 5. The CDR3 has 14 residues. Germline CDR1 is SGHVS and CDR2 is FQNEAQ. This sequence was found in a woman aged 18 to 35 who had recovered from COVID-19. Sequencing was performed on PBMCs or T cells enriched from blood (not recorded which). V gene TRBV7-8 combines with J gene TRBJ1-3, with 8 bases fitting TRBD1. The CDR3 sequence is CASSQGQGRNTIYF. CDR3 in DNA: TGTGCCAGCAGCCAAGGACAGGGACGAAACACCATATATTTT.